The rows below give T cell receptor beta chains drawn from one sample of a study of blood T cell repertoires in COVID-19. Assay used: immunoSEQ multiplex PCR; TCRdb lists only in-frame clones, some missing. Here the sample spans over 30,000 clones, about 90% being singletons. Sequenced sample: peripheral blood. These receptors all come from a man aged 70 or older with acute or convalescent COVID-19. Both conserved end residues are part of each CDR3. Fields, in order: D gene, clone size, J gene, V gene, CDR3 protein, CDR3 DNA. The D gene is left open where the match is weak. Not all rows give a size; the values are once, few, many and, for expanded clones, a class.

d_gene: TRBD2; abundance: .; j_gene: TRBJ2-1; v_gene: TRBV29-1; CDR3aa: CSVGEREGPYNEQFF; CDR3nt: TGCAGCGTTGGGGAGCGGGAGGGCCCTTACAATGAGCAGTTCTTC
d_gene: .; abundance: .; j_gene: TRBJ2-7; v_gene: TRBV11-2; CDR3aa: CASSLDGGAHYEQYF; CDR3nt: TGTGCCAGCAGCTTAGATGGGGGGGCCCACTACGAGCAGTACTTC
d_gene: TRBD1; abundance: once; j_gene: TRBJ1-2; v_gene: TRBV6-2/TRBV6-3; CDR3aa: CASSRAQTGSYGYTF; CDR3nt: TGTGCCAGCAGCCGAGCCCAGACAGGGAGCTATGGCTACACCTTC
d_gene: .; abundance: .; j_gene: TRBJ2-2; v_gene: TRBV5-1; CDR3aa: CASSSDYTGELFF; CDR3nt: TGCGCCAGCAGCTCGGACTACACCGGGGAGCTGTTTTTT
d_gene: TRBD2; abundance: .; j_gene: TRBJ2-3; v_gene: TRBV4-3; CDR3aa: CASSQEIGGGSTDTQYF; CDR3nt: TGCGCCAGCAGCCAAGAAATTGGGGGAGGGAGCACAGATACGCAGTATTTT
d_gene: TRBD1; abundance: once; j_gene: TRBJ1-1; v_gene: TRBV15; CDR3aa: CATSRDSGGYTEAFF; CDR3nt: TGTGCCACCAGCAGAGATTCAGGGGGCTACACTGAAGCTTTCTTT
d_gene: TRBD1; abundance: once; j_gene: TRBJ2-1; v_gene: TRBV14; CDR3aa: CASSRWTGSYNEQFF; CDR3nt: TGTGCCAGCAGCCGGTGGACAGGCTCCTACAATGAGCAGTTCTTC
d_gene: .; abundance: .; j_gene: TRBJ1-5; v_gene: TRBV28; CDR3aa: CASSNPGGNNQPQHF; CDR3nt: TGTGCCAGCAGTAACCCGGGAGGGAACAATCAGCCCCAGCATTTT
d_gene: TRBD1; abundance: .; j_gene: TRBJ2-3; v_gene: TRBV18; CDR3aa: CASSPPGQGWVDTQYF; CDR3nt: TGTGCCAGCTCACCCCCGGGACAGGGATGGGTAGATACGCAGTATTTT
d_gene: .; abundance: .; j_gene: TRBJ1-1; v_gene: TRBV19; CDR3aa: CASSDSLNTEAFF; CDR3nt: TGTGCCAGTAGTGACAGTTTGAACACTGAAGCTTTCTTT
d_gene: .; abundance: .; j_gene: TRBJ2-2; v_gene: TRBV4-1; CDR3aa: CASSQDQELFF; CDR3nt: TGCGCCAGCAGCCAAGATCAGGAGCTGTTTTTT
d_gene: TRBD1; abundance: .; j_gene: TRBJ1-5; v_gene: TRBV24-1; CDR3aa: CATSASGTGGPAGDNQPQHF; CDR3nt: TGTGCCACCAGTGCATCCGGGACAGGGGGCCCGGCGGGGGACAATCAGCCCCAGCATTTT
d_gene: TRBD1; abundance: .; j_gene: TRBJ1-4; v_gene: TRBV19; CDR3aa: CASTLTGAEKLFF; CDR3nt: TGTGCCAGTACGTTGACAGGGGCTGAAAAACTGTTTTTT
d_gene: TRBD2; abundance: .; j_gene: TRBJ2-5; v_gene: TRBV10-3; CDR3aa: CAISSGREWETQYF; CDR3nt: TGTGCCATCTCTAGCGGGAGGGAATGGGAGACCCAGTACTTC
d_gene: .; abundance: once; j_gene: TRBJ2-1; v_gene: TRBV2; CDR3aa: CASSEPGSSYNEQFF; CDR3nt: TGTGCCAGCAGTGAACCGGGGAGCTCCTACAATGAGCAGTTCTTC
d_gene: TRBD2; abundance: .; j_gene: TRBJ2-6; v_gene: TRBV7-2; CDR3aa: CASSLEGGIAGANVLTF; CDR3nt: TGTGCCAGCAGCTTAGAGGGAGGGATTGCTGGGGCCAACGTCCTGACTTTC
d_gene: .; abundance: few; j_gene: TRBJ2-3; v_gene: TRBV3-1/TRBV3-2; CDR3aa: CASSQVPDSIPQYF; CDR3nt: TGTGCCAGCAGCCAAGTCCCGGACTCCATTCCGCAGTATTTT
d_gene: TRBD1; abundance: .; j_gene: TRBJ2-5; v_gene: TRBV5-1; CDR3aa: CASSLTGTGVETQYF; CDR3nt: TGCGCCAGCAGCTTGACCGGGACAGGGGTCGAGACCCAGTACTTC
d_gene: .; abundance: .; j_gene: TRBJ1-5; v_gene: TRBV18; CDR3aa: CASSPGGDQPQHF; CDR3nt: TGTGCCAGCTCACCAGGGGGGGACCAGCCCCAGCATTTT
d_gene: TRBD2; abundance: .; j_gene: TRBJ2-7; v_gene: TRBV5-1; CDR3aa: CASSLASGTAYEQYF; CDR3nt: TGCGCCAGCAGCTTGGCTAGCGGGACGGCCTACGAGCAGTACTTC
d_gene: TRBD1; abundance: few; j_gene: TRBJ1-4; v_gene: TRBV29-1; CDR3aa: CSAGTGGDEKLFF; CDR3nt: TGCAGCGCGGGGACAGGGGGCGATGAAAAACTGTTTTTT
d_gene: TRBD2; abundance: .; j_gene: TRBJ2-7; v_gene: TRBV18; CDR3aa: CASSPPGSGRAYEQYF; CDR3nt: TGTGCCAGCTCACCACCCGGGAGCGGGAGGGCGTACGAGCAGTACTTC
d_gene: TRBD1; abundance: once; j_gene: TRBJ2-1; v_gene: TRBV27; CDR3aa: CASSLSRIMGQNNEQFF; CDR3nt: TGTGCCAGCAGTTTATCGCGTATAATGGGACAGAACAATGAGCAGTTCTTC
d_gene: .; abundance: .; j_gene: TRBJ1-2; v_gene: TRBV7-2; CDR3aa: CASSSGGFSNYGYTF; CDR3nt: TGTGCCAGCAGTTCCGGGGGGTTTTCTAACTATGGCTACACCTTC
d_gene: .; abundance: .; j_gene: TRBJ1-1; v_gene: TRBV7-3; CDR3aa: CASSLNFQSEAFF; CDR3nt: TGTGCCAGCAGCTTAAATTTTCAGTCTGAAGCTTTCTTT
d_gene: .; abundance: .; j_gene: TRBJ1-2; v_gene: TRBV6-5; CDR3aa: CASRYNSGYTF; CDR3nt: TGTGCCAGCAGGTATAACAGCGGCTACACCTTC
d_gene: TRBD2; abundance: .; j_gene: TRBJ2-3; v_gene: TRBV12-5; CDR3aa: CASGLLAKGLAGGLVSTDTQYF; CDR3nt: TGTGCTAGTGGTTTGTTAGCCAAAGGACTAGCGGGAGGGCTAGTTTCCACAGATACGCAGTATTTT
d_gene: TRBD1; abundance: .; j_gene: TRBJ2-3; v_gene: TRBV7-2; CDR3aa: CASSEVGQGALFTDTQYF; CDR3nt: TGTGCCAGCAGCGAGGTCGGGCAGGGGGCCCTTTTCACAGATACGCAGTATTTT
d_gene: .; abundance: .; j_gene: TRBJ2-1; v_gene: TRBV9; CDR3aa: CASSVGGDAYNEQFF; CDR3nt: TGTGCCAGCAGCGTTGGAGGGGATGCCTACAATGAGCAGTTCTTC